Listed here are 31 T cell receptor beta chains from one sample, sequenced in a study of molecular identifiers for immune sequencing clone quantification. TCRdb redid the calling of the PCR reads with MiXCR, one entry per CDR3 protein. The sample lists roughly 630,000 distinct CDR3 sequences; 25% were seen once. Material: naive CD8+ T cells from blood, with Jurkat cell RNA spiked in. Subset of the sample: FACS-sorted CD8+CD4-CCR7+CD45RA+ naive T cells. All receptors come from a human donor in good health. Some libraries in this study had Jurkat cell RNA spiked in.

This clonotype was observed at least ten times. The CDR3 DNA is TGTGCCAGCAGCAACATGGTGGGGGGAGCAGATACGCAGTATTTT. This gives the protein CASSNMVGGADTQYF. The chain has TRBV2 and TRBJ2-3; D possibly corresponds to TRBD2 (6 bases). Germline CDR1 SNHLY, CDR2 FYNNEI. The CDR3 is 15 residues long. With 6 bases removed from V and 4 bases from J, the gap between germline ends came to 17 bases. The full variable domain, its missing parts supplied by reference TRBV2 and TRBJ2-3, is EPEVTQTPSHQVTQMGQEVILRCVPISNHLYFYWYRQILGQKVEFLVSFYNNEISEKSEIFDDQFSVERPDGSNFTLKIRSTKLEDSAMYFCASSNMVGGADTQYFGPGTRLTVL.

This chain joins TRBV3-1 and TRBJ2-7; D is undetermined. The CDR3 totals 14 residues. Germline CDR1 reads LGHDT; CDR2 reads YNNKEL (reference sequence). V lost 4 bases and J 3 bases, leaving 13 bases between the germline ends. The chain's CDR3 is CASSPSPGLYEQYF. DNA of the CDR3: TGTGCCAGCAGCCCTTCTCCCGGGCTCTACGAGCAGTACTTC.

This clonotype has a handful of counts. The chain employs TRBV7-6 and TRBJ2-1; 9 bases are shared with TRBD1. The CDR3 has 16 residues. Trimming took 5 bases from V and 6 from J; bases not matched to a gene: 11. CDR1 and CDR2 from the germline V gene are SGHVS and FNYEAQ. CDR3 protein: CASSTPTDRGINEQFF. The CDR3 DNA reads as TGTGCCAGCAGCACCCCGACGGACAGGGGAATCAATGAGCAGTTCTTC.

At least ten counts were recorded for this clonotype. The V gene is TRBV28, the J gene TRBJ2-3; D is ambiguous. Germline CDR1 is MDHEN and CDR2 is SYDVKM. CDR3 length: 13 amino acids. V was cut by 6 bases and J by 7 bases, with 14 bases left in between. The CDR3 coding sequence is TGTGCCAGCAGCTCCGAGGCGGTAAATACGCAGTATTTT. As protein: CASSSEAVNTQYF.

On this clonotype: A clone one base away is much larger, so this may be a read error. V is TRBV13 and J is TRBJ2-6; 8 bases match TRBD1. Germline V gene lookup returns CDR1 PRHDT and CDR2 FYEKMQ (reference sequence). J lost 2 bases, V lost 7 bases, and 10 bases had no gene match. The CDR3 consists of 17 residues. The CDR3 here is CASNPDREDPGANVLTF. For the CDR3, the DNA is TGTGCCAGCAACCCGGACAGGGAGGATCCTGGGGCCAACGTCCTGACTTTC.

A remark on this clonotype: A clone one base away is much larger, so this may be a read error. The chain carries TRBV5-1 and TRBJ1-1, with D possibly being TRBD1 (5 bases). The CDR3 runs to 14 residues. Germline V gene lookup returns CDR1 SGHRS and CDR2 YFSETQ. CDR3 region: CASSLTGGPTGAFF. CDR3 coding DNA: TGCGCCAGCAGCTTGACAGGAGGACCCACTGGAGCTTTCTTT.

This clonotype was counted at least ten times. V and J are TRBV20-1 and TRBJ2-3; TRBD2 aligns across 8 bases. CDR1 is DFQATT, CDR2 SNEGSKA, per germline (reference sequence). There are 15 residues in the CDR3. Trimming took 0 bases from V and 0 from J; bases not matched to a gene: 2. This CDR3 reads CSARDGGASTDTQYF. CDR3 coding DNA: TGCAGTGCTAGAGACGGGGGGGCCAGCACAGATACGCAGTATTTT.

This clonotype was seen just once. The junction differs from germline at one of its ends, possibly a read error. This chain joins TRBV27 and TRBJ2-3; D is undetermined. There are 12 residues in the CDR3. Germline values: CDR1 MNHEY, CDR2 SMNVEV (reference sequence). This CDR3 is CASSPNTDTQCF. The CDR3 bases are TGTGCCAGCAGTCCCAACACAGATACGCAGTGTTTT.

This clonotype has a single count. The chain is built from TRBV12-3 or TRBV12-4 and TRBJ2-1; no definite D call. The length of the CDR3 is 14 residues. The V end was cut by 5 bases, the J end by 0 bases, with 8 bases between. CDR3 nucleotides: TGTGCCAGCAGTCCCTACAGCTCCTACAATGAGCAGTTCTTC. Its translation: CASSPYSSYNEQFF.

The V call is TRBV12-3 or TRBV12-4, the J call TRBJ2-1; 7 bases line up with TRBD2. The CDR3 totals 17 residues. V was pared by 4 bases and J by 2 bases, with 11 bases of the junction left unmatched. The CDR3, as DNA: TGTGCCAGCAGTTCCCTCGTAGCGGGTAGAGCCTACAATGAGCAGTTCTTC. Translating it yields CASSSLVAGRAYNEQFF.

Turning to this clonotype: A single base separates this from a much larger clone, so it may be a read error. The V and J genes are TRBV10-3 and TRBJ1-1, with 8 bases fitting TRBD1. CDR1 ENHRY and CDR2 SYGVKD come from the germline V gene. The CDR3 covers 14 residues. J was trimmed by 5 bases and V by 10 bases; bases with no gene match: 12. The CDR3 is CATSSVTGETEAFF. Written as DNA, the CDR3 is TGTGCCACCAGCTCCGTGACAGGGGAAACTGAAGCTTTCTTT.

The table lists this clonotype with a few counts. The CDR3 sequence is CASSLSSRAGNTIYF. CDR3 sequence (DNA): TGTGCCAGCAGTTTATCATCCAGGGCTGGAAACACCATATATTTT. The rearrangement joins TRBV27 to TRBJ1-3; tentatively, D is TRBD1 (5 bases). The V end lost 0 bases, the J end lost 2 bases, and 8 bases lay between the germline ends. The CDR3 is made up of 15 amino acids. Germline V gene data show CDR1 as MNHEY and CDR2 as SMNVEV (reference sequence).

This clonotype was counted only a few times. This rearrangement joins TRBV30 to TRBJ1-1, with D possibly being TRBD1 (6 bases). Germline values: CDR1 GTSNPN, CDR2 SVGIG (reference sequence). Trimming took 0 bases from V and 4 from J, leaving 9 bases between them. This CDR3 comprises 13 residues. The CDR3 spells CAWSVTGLTEAFF. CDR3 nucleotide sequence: TGTGCCTGGAGTGTAACAGGGCTCACTGAAGCTTTCTTT.

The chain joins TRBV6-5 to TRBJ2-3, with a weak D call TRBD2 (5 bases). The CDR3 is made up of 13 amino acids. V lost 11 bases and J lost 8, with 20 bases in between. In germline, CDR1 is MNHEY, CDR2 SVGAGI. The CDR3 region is CARRLRGLGTQYF. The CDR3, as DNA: TGTGCCCGCCGCCTCCGCGGGCTCGGTACGCAGTATTTT.

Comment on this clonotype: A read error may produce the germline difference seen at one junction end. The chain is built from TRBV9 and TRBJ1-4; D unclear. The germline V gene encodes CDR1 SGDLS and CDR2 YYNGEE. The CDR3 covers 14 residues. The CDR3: CASSVGYPNEKPFF. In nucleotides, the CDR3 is TGTGCCAGCAGCGTGGGGTATCCTAATGAAAAACCGTTTTTT.

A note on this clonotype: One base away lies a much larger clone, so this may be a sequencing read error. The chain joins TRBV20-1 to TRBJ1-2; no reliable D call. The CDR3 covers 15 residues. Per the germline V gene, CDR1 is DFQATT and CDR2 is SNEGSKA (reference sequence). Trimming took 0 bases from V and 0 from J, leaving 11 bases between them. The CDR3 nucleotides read TGCAGTGCTAGAGATCCGAGGGTAGCTAACTATGGCTACACCTTC. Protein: CSARDPRVANYGYTF.

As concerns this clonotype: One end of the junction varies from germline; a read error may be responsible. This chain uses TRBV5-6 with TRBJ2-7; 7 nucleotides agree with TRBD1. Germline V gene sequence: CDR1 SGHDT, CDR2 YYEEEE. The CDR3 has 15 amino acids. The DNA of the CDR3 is TGTGCCGGCAGCTGGCCGGGACAGAACTCCTACGAGCAGTACTTC. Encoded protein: CAGSWPGQNSYEQYF. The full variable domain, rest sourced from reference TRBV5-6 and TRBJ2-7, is DAGVTQSPTHLIKTRGQQVTLRCSPKSGHDTVSWYQQALGQGPQFIFQYYEEEERQRGNFPDRFSGHQFPNYSSELNVNALLLGDSALYLCAGSWPGQNSYEQYFGPGTRLTVT.

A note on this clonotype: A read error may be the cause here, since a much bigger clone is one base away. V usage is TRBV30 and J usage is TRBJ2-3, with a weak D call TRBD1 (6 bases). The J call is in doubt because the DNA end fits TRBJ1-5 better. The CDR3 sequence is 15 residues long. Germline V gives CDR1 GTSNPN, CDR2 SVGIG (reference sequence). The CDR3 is CAWSLTSGGTDTQHF. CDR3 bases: TGTGCCTGGAGCCTCACTAGCGGGGGCACAGATACGCAGCATTTT.

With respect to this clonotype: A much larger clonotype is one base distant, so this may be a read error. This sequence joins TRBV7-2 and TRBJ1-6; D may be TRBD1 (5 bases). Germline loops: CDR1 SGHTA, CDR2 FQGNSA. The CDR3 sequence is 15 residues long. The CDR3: CVSSPGTEFNSPLHF. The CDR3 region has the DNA TGTGTCAGCAGTCCCGGGACCGAGTTTAATTCACCCCTCCACTTT.

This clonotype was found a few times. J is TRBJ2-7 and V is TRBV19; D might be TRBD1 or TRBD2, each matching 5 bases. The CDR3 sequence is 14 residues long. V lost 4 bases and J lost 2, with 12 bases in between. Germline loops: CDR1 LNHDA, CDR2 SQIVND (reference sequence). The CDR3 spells CASSTSGTAYEQYF. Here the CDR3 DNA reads TGTGCCAGTAGTACTTCCGGGACCGCCTACGAGCAGTACTTC.

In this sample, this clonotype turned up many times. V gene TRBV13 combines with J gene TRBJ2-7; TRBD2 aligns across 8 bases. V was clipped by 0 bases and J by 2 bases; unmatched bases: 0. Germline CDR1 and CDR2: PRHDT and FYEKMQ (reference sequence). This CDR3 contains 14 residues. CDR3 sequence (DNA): TGTGCCAGCAGCTTAGGTAGCGGGGCCTACGAGCAGTACTTC. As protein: CASSLGSGAYEQYF.

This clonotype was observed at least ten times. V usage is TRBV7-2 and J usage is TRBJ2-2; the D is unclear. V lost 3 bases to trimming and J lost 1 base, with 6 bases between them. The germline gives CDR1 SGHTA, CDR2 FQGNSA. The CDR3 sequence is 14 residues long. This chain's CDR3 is CASSFLENTGELFF. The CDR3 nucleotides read TGTGCCAGCAGCTTTTTAGAGAACACCGGGGAGCTGTTTTTT.

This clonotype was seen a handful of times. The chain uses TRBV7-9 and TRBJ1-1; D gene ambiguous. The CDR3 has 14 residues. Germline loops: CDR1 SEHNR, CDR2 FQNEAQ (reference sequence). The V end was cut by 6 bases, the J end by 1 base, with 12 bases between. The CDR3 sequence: CASSFPWGNTEAFF. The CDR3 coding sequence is TGTGCCAGCAGTTTTCCCTGGGGGAACACTGAAGCTTTCTTT.

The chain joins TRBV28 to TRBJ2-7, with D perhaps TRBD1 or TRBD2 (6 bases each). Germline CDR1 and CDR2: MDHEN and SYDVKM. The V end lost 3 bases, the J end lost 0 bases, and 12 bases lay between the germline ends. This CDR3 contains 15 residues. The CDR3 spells CASSFRGTNSYEQYF. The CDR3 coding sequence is TGTGCCAGCAGTTTCCGCGGGACAAACTCCTACGAGCAGTACTTC.

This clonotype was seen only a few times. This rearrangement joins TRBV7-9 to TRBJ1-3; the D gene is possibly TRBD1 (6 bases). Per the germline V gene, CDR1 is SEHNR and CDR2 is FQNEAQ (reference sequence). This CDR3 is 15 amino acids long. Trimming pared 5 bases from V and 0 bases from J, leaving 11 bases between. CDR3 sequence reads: CASSATGTSGNTIYF. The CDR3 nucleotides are TGTGCCAGCAGCGCCACAGGGACCTCTGGAAACACCATATATTTT.

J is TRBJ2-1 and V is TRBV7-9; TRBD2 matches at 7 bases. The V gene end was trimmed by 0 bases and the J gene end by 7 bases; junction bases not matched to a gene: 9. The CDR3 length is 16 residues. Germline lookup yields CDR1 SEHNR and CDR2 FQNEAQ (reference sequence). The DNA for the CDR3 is TGTGCCAGCAGCTTAGCGGGAGGGCCGACAACAAATGAGCAGTTCTTC. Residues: CASSLAGGPTTNEQFF.

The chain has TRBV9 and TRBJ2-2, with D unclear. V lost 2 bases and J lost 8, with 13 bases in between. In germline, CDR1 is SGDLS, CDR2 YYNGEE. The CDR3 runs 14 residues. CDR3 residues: CASSVNFASGELFF. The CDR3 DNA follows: TGTGCCAGCAGCGTTAACTTCGCTTCGGGGGAGCTGTTTTTT.

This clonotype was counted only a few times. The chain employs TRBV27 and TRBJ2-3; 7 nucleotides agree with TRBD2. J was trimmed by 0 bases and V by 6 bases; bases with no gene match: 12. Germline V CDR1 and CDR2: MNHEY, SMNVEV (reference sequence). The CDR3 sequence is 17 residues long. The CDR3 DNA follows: TGTGCCAGCAGGATCGGGACGACTAGCTGGAGCACAGATACGCAGTATTTT. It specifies CASRIGTTSWSTDTQYF.

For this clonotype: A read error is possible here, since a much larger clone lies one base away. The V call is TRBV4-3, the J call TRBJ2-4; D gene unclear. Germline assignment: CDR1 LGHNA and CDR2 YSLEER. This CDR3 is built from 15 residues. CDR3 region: CASSQGWIAKKIQYF. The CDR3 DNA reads TGCGCCAGCAGCCAAGGCTGGATAGCCAAAAAGATTCAGTACTTC.

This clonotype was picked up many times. CDR3 DNA sequence: TGTGCCTGGAGTTTAACTAGCGGGGAAGAGACCCAGTACTTC. Translating it yields CAWSLTSGEETQYF. The chain couples TRBV30 to TRBJ2-5, with TRBD2 matching over 10 bases. Germline assignment: CDR1 GTSNPN and CDR2 SVGIG (reference sequence). CDR3 length: 14 amino acids. The trim removed 2 bases at V and 3 bases at J, leaving 3 bases unmatched. The whole variable domain, filled in from reference TRBV30 and TRBJ2-5, reads SQTIHQWPATLVQPVGSPLSLECTVEGTSNPNLYWYRQAAGRGLQLLFYSVGIGQISSEVPQNLSASRPQDRQFILSSKKLLLSDSGFYLCAWSLTSGEETQYFGPGTRLLVL.

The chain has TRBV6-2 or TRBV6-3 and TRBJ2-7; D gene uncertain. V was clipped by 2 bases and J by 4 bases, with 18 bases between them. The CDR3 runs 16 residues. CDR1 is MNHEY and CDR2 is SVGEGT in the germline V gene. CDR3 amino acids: CASSYGTQVGSYEQYF. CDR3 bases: TGTGCCAGCAGTTACGGTACCCAGGTGGGGTCTTACGAGCAGTACTTC.